This TCR beta chain was recovered during a study of metastatic and nonmetastatic thyroid tumors. TCRdb re-called the PCR reads via MiXCR. The sample has about 69,000 clones, 13% to 15% seen once. This clone was recorded at least ten times. Patients were all untreated before their thyroid surgery. This clonotype was obtained from a male donor with papillary thyroid cancer or a benign thyroid nodule (not recorded which). Some clones in this sample may be carry-over from other donors' samples. The sample taken for sequencing was blood.

CDR3 amino acids: CASSQGVLAAYNEQFF. Here the CDR3 DNA reads TGTGCCAGCAGCCAAGGGGTACTAGCAGCATACAATGAGCAGTTCTTC. The chain carries TRBV3-1 and TRBJ2-1; TRBD2 might be the D (6 bases). V lost 1 base to trimming and J lost 4 bases, with 14 bases between them. The CDR3 runs 16 residues. The germline V gene has CDR1 LGHDT and CDR2 YNNKEL (reference sequence).